This T cell receptor beta chain was profiled in a study of T cell repertoires in cytomegalovirus infection. On the study more broadly: CMV epitopes used comprised recently identified HLA-C-restricted ones and well-studied HLA-B-restricted ones. Matching HLA type, along with CMV infection, was indicated by public TCR beta signatures.

MiXCR was run by TCRdb on the reads, yielding one entry per CDR3 protein. The sample records around 230,000 distinct CDR3 sequences, approximately 38% being singletons. To note about this clonotype: Its specificity is unknown.

Trimming took 3 bases from V and 1 from J, leaving 6 bases between them. Per the germline V gene, CDR1 is MNHNS and CDR2 is SASEGT. The CDR3 consists of 13 residues. This TCR was recovered from a human donor in good health (CMV status not recorded). Some clones in this sample may be carry-over from other donors' samples. This specimen consisted of CD8+ T cells from cultured PBMCs, obtained from culture after CMV antigen stimulation. This chain connects TRBV6-1 to TRBJ2-5; D uncertain. CDR3 coding DNA: TGTGCCAGCAGTGAGATGATCCAAGAGACCCAGTACTTC. It is translated as CASSEMIQETQYF.